In its sample, the clone carrying this TCR beta chain was seen many times. Described time point: healthy volunteer bleed at 6 weeks. Researchers extracted total RNA from unfractionated whole blood. This record belongs to a study of human T cells and chemical hapten exposure. A single record per CDR3 protein comes from TCRdb applying MiXCR to the RACE reads. The sample holds about 37,000 distinct CDR3 sequences, around 5.5% seen once. Sample: whole blood. This receptor was identified in a human donor in good health. Some clones in this sample may be carry-over from other donors' samples.

CDR3 DNA sequence: TGTGCCAGCAGCTTCCTGGGACAGTTGAACACCGGGGAGCTGTTTTTT. Translating it yields CASSFLGQLNTGELFF. The chain recombines TRBV7-9 with TRBJ2-2, with TRBD1 identical over 7 bases. There are 16 residues in the CDR3. The V segment lost 3 bases and the J segment 1 base; nucleotides outside the gene matches: 5. Germline CDR1 reads SEHNR; CDR2 reads FQNEAQ (reference sequence).